Following are 20 T cell receptor beta chains from one sample sequenced in a study of blood T cell repertoires in COVID-19. Using immunoSEQ multiplex PCR, the repertoire was profiled, and TCRdb retains in-frame clones only, with some absent. The sample includes around 180,000 clones, 88% seen only once; the top ten take less than 5.5%. The sequencing input was peripheral blood. These receptors originate from a human donor in a cohort sampled during active COVID-19.

This sequence joins TRBV28 and TRBJ1-2; 8 positions match TRBD1. Germline V gene sequence: CDR1 MDHEN, CDR2 SYDVKM. The CDR3 sequence is 14 residues long. The junction had 4 bases not matched to a gene; V was cut back by 2 bases and J by 5 bases. The CDR3 loop reads CASSLPTGDYGYTF. The CDR3 coding sequence is TGTGCCAGCAGTTTACCGACAGGGGATTATGGCTACACCTTC.

The chain combines TRBV9 with TRBJ2-5; tentative D call: TRBD1 (6 bases). The V end was cut by 0 bases, the J end by 3 bases, with 9 bases between. CDR1 is SGDLS, CDR2 YYNGEE, per germline. CDR3 length equals 14 residues. The chain's CDR3 is CASSVEGGKETQYF. In DNA form, the CDR3 reads TGTGCCAGCAGCGTAGAAGGGGGAAAAGAGACCCAGTACTTC.

V and J are TRBV4-3 and TRBJ1-2; weak D call: TRBD1 (6 bases). Trimming cost V 3 bases and J 0 bases, with 14 bases left between them. The germline V gene encodes CDR1 LGHNA and CDR2 YSLEER. The length of the CDR3 is 16 residues. DNA for the CDR3: TGCGCCAGCAGCCAGCGTAGGGGGATTTCTAACTATGGCTACACCTTC. It yields the protein CASSQRRGISNYGYTF.

The chain carries TRBV18 and TRBJ2-7, with D possibly TRBD2 on 7 matching bases. Germline V lookup: CDR1 KGHSH, CDR2 LQKENI. V was clipped by 3 bases and J by 4 bases, with 16 bases between them. The CDR3 consists of 15 residues. CDR3 region: CASSPDAGDIYEQYF. CDR3 nucleotides: TGTGCCAGCTCACCTGATGCGGGGGACATATACGAGCAGTACTTC. Filled out from reference TRBV18 and TRBJ2-7, the complete variable domain reads NAGVMQNPRHLVRRRGQEARLRCSPMKGHSHVYWYRQLPEEGLKFMVYLQKENIIDESGMPKERFSAEFPKEGPSILRIQQVVRGDSAAYFCASSPDAGDIYEQYFGPGTRLTVT.

The V gene is TRBV18, the J gene TRBJ1-6; 9 bases map to TRBD1. The junction had 4 bases not matched to a gene; V was cut back by 3 bases and J by 7 bases. The CDR3 extends over 15 amino acids. The germline gives CDR1 KGHSH, CDR2 LQKENI. CDR3 protein: CASSPGQGGNSPLHF. CDR3 DNA sequence: TGTGCCAGCTCACCGGGACAGGGAGGGAATTCACCCCTCCACTTT. The full variable domain, with the rest looked up from reference TRBV18 and TRBJ1-6, is NAGVMQNPRHLVRRRGQEARLRCSPMKGHSHVYWYRQLPEEGLKFMVYLQKENIIDESGMPKERFSAEFPKEGPSILRIQQVVRGDSAAYFCASSPGQGGNSPLHFGNGTRLTVT.

This chain connects TRBV5-6 to TRBJ1-2; D gene uncertain. Germline-derived CDR1 and CDR2 are SGHDT and YYEEEE. The CDR3 totals 13 residues. Trimming cost V 0 bases and J 6 bases, with 9 bases left between them. This CDR3 is CASSLGLVDGYTF. The DNA of the CDR3 is TGTGCCAGCAGCTTGGGACTTGTCGATGGCTACACCTTC.

CDR3 amino acids: CASRESFDTEAFF. CDR3 nucleotides: TGTGCCAGCAGGGAGAGCTTTGACACTGAAGCTTTCTTT. The rearrangement links TRBV6-5 to TRBJ1-1; no reliable D call. V was cut by 6 bases and J by 3 bases, with 11 bases left in between. The CDR3 length is 13 residues. The germline V gene encodes CDR1 MNHEY and CDR2 SVGAGI.

This chain uses TRBV7-9 with TRBJ1-6, with D possibly TRBD1 on 5 matching bases. This CDR3 region has 15 residues. Germline V gene lookup returns CDR1 SEHNR and CDR2 FQNEAQ (reference sequence). V lost 3 bases and J 7 bases, leaving 13 bases between the germline ends. This CDR3 reads CASSLGPEGNSPLHF. CDR3 nucleotide sequence: TGTGCCAGCAGCTTGGGGCCAGAAGGGAATTCACCCCTCCACTTT.

This rearrangement joins TRBV6-5 to TRBJ1-4; possible D gene TRBD1, 6 bases. Trimming took 4 bases from V and 16 from J, leaving 13 bases between them. This CDR3 has 11 residues. Germline assignment: CDR1 MNHEY and CDR2 SVGAGI. This CDR3 is CASSSQGVRFF. As DNA, the CDR3 is TGTGCCAGCAGTTCACAGGGAGTCAGGTTTTTT.

The rearrangement links TRBV5-4 to TRBJ2-7, with 9 bases lining up with TRBD1. V lost 0 bases to trimming and J lost 1 base; unmatched junction nucleotides: 5. CDR1 SGHNT and CDR2 YYREEE come from the germline V gene (reference sequence). The CDR3 is made up of 16 amino acids. The DNA for the CDR3 is TGTGCCAGCAGCTTGGGGACAGGGGTCTTATCCTACGAGCAGTACTTC. Amino acids: CASSLGTGVLSYEQYF.

This chain links TRBV6-5 with TRBJ2-7, with 9 positions matching TRBD2. The trim removed 0 bases at V and 4 bases at J, leaving 7 bases unmatched. Germline V gene data show CDR1 as MNHEY and CDR2 as SVGAGI. The CDR3 loop spans 16 amino acids. For the CDR3, the DNA is TGTGCCAGCAGTTACTCGTGGCTAGCGGGAAATTACGAGCAGTACTTC. Translating it yields CASSYSWLAGNYEQYF.

The V call is TRBV27, the J call TRBJ2-7, with D maybe TRBD2 (6 bases). CDR3 size: 14 residues. Trimming left V 4 bases short and J 6 bases short, with 16 bases between. The germline V gene has CDR1 MNHEY and CDR2 SMNVEV (reference sequence). The CDR3 loop reads CASSWRARSSEQYF. The CDR3 region has the DNA TGTGCCAGCAGTTGGAGGGCTCGGTCGTCCGAGCAGTACTTC.

The chain uses TRBV27 and TRBJ2-2; 7 bases are shared with TRBD2. Germline lookup yields CDR1 MNHEY and CDR2 SMNVEV (reference sequence). CDR3 length: 17 amino acids. With V trimmed by 5 bases and J by 5 bases, 14 bases remained unmatched. The CDR3 sequence is CASSHSSLGRVTGELFF. CDR3 nucleotides: TGTGCCAGCAGTCACTCCTCTTTGGGGAGGGTTACCGGGGAGCTGTTTTTT.

This sequence joins TRBV6-5 and TRBJ1-6; D not resolved. V dropped 6 bases and J dropped 5 bases, with 8 bases sitting between them. The CDR3 extends over 13 amino acids. CDR1 and CDR2 from the germline V gene are MNHEY and SVGAGI. CDR3 sequence reads: CASRQSNNSPLHF. The CDR3 DNA reads as TGTGCCAGCAGACAGTCGAATAATTCACCCCTCCACTTT.

V usage is TRBV7-2 and J usage is TRBJ1-2, with TRBD1 as a possible D gene (6 bases). V lost 5 bases, J lost 3 bases, and 13 bases lay in between. The germline V gene has CDR1 SGHTA and CDR2 FQGNSA. This CDR3 spans 14 amino acids. The CDR3: CASSKNRQDYGYTF. CDR3 nucleotide sequence: TGTGCCAGCAGCAAGAATAGACAGGACTATGGCTACACCTTC.

J is TRBJ2-3 and V is TRBV6-2 or TRBV6-3; 8 nucleotides line up with TRBD2. Germline V lookup: CDR1 MNHEY, CDR2 SVGEGT. The CDR3 covers 16 residues. Trimming cost V 4 bases and J 2 bases; bases outside gene matches: 8. The CDR3 DNA is TGTGCCAGCAGTTTCACCGGGACTAGACCCACAGATACGCAGTATTTT. It translates to CASSFTGTRPTDTQYF.

This rearrangement joins TRBV3-1 (or the pseudogene TRBV3-2) to TRBJ2-3, with 11 positions matching TRBD2. Germline CDR1 and CDR2: LGHDT and YNNKEL (reference sequence). V was clipped by 4 bases and J by 0 bases; unmatched bases: 12. The CDR3 loop spans 19 amino acids. CDR3 sequence (DNA): TGTGCCAGCAGCCGTATTAGGCTAGCGGGGGGCTTTAGCACAGATACGCAGTATTTT. Encoded protein: CASSRIRLAGGFSTDTQYF.

The J gene is TRBJ1-2, the V gene TRBV30; 9 positions agree with TRBD1. The CDR3 is 17 residues long. Germline V gene data show CDR1 as GTSNPN and CDR2 as SVGIG (reference sequence). Germline trimming cut 4 bases from V and 1 base from J; bases unmatched to any gene: 13. The CDR3 DNA sequence: TGTGCCTGGAAATTCCGGGACAGGGAGGTTAGTAACTATGGCTACACCTTC. This sequence encodes CAWKFRDREVSNYGYTF.

The V call is TRBV29-1, the J call TRBJ1-3; D is unresolved. Trimming stripped 4 bases from V and 0 bases from J, with 10 bases between. CDR3 length: 14 residues. The V gene's germline CDR1 is SQVTM and CDR2 ANQGSEA. CDR3 sequence (DNA): TGCAGCGTTGGCGACGGAGACTCTGGAAACACCATATATTTT. Translating gives CSVGDGDSGNTIYF.

This clone was seen a single time. This sample includes further DNA sequences coding for the same CDR3. The chain has TRBV28 and TRBJ2-7; D uncertain. V lost 1 base and J lost 3, with 4 bases in between. The CDR3 has 12 residues. The germline CDR1 and CDR2 sequences are MDHEN and SYDVKM. CDR3 nucleotide sequence: TGTGCCAGCAGTTTATATCGCTACGAGCAGTACTTC. Translation: CASSLYRYEQYF.